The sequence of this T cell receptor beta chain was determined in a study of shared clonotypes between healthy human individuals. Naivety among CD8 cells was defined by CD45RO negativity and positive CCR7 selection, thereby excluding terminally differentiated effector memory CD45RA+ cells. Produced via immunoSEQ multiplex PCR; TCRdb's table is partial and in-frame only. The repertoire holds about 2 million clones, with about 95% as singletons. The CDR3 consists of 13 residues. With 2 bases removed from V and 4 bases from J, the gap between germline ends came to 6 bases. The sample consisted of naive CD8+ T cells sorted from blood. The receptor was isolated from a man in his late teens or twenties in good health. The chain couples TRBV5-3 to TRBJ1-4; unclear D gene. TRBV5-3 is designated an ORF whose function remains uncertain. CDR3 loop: CARSLLYNEKLFF. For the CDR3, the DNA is TGTGCCAGAAGCTTACTCTATAATGAAAAACTGTTTTTT.